This T cell receptor beta chain comes out of a study of early T cells in non-severe SARS-CoV-2 infection. The CDR3 length is 14 residues. Germline lookup yields CDR1 SGHRS and CDR2 YFSETQ. Trimming took 0 bases from V and 9 from J, leaving 13 bases between them. This clonotype was counted ten times or more. TCRdb re-called the 5' RACE reads with MiXCR, one entry per CDR3 protein. Of tens of thousands of distinct CDR3 sequences listed, around 5% are singletons. This chain connects TRBV5-1 to TRBJ2-4; D may match TRBD1 or TRBD2 (6 bases each). Sequenced material: whole blood. The receptor comes from an adult who was a healthcare worker with PCR-confirmed SARS-CoV-2 infection or an uninfected control (not recorded which). The CDR3 loop is CASSLEGGGRIQYF. In nucleotides, the CDR3 is TGCGCCAGCAGCTTGGAGGGGGGCGGGCGCATTCAGTACTTC.